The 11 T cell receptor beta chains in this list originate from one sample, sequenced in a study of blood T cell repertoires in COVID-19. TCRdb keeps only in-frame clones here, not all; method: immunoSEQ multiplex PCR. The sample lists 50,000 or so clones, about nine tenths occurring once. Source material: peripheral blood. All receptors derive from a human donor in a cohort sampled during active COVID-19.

DNA of the CDR3: TGTGCCACCAGCAGAACCTCCGGGACAGGGGTCCGCAACTATGGCTACACCTTC. Translation: CATSRTSGTGVRNYGYTF. This sequence joins TRBV15 and TRBJ1-2; TRBD1 agrees at 10 bases. V lost 2 bases and J lost 2; bases outside the gene matches: 11. CDR1 is LNHNV and CDR2 is YYDKDF in the germline V gene (reference sequence). This CDR3 has 18 residues.

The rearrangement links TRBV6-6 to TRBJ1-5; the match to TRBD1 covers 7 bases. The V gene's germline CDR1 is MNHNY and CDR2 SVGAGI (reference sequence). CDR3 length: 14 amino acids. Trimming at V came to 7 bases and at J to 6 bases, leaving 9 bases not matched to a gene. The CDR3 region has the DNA TGTGCCAGCAACAACAGGGGAGTCAGTCAGCCCCAGCATTTT. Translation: CASNNRGVSQPQHF.

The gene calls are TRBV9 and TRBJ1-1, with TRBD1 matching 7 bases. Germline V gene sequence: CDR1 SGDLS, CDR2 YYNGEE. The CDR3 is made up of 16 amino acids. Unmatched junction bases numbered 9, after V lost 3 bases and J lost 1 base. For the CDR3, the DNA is TGTGCCAGCAGCGCACTAACCGGGACAGCGAACACTGAAGCTTTCTTT. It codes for CASSALTGTANTEAFF.

CDR3 nucleotide sequence: TGTGCCAGCAGCTTGGTATGGGGGGAGGGCGACGCCGGGGAGCTGTTTTTT. It translates to CASSLVWGEGDAGELFF. The chain is built from TRBV5-6 and TRBJ2-2, with TRBD2 matching over 7 bases. J gave up 6 bases and V 0 bases, and 11 bases lay outside the gene matches. Germline CDR1 SGHDT, CDR2 YYEEEE. The CDR3 runs 17 residues. The variable domain in full, completed from reference TRBV5-6 and TRBJ2-2, reads DAGVTQSPTHLIKTRGQQVTLRCSPKSGHDTVSWYQQALGQGPQFIFQYYEEEERQRGNFPDRFSGHQFPNYSSELNVNALLLGDSALYLCASSLVWGEGDAGELFFGEGSRLTVL.

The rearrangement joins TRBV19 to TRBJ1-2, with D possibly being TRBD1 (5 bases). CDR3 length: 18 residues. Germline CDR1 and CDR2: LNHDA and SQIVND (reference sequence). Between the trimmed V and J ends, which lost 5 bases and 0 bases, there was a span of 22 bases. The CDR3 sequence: CASSRGWGRTEANYGYTF. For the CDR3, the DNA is TGTGCCAGTAGTCGGGGTTGGGGGAGGACGGAAGCTAACTATGGCTACACCTTC.

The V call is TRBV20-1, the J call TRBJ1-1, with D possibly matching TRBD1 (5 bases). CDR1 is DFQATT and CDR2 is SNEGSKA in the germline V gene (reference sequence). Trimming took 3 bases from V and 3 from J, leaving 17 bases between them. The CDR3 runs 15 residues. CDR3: CSASSGRLLDTEAFF. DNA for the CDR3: TGCAGTGCTAGTTCAGGGCGACTCTTGGACACTGAAGCTTTCTTT.

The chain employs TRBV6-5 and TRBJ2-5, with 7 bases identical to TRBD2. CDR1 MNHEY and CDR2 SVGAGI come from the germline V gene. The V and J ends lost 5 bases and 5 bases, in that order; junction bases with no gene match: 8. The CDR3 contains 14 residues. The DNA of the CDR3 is TGTGCCAGCAGTACGAGCGGGACTGGGGAGACCCAGTACTTC. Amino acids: CASSTSGTGETQYF.

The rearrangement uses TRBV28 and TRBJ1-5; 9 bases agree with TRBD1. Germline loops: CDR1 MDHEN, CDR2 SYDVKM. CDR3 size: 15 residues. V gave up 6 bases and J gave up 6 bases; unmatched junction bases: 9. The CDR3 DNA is TGTGCCAGCAGCCAAACGGACAGGGGAAGTCAGCCCCAGCATTTT. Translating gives CASSQTDRGSQPQHF.

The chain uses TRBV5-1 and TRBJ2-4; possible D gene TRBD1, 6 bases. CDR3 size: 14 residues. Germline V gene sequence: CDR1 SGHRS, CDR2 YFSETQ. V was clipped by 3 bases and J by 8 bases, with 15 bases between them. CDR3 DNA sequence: TGCGCCAGCAGCTGGGACAACCCAGGGGACATTCAGTACTTC. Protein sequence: CASSWDNPGDIQYF.

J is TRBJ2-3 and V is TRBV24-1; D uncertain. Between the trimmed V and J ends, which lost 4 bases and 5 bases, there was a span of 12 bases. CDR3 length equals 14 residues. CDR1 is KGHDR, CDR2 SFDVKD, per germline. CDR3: CATSDPTTVDTQYF. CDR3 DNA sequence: TGTGCCACCAGTGACCCCACCACAGTAGATACGCAGTATTTT.

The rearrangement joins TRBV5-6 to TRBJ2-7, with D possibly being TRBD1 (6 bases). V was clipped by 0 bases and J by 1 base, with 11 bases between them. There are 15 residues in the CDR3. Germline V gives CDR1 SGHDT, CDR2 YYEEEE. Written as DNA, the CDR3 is TGTGCCAGCAGCTTGGTACAGGGAAATTCCTACGAGCAGTACTTC. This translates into CASSLVQGNSYEQYF.